These 31 T cell receptor beta chains were all obtained from the same sample, sequenced in a study of OX40 agonist ivuxolimab in advanced cancers. TCRdb's table, derived via immunoSEQ multiplex PCR, lists solely in-frame clones and lacks some. The table lists about 57,000 clones, approximately 87% of them singletons. Sequenced here: CD4+ or CD8+ T cells sorted from blood, sampled in a trial of the OX40 agonist ivuxolimab. All receptors derive from an adult with an advanced solid tumor such as melanoma, head and neck, liver or kidney cancer.

A single count supports this clone. J is TRBJ2-5 and V is TRBV28; 7 bases are shared with TRBD1. The CDR3 spans 15 residues. Germline-derived CDR1 and CDR2 are MDHEN and SYDVKM. The trim removed 8 bases at V and 7 bases at J, leaving 16 bases unmatched. DNA for the CDR3: TGTGCCAGCTGCTCTGGGACAGTGGGAATGCGGACCCAGTACTTC. As protein: CASCSGTVGMRTQYF.

V usage is TRBV5-8 and J usage is TRBJ2-7, with 7 bases that match TRBD1. CDR1 and CDR2 (germline): SGHTS, YDEGEE. V lost 2 bases to trimming and J lost 1 base; unmatched junction nucleotides: 3. The CDR3 is 14 amino acids. The CDR3 DNA reads as TGTGCCAGCAGCTTACCGGGACAGTCCTACGAGCAGTACTTC. Its protein product is CASSLPGQSYEQYF.

The V gene is TRBV7-9, the J gene TRBJ2-5, with 9 bases fitting TRBD1. The CDR3 consists of 16 residues. CDR1 is SEHNR, CDR2 FQNEAQ, per germline (reference sequence). The V segment lost 5 bases and the J segment 11 bases; nucleotides outside the gene matches: 18. The CDR3 spells CASSTSFGQGYVEQYF. DNA for the CDR3: TGTGCCAGCAGCACCTCATTTGGACAGGGGTACGTGGAGCAGTACTTC.

This chain connects TRBV10-1 to TRBJ2-5, with D unresolved. Germline V gene data show CDR1 as WNHNN and CDR2 as SYGVQD (reference sequence). Trimming pared 5 bases from V and 5 bases from J, leaving 15 bases between. This CDR3 comprises 14 residues. The CDR3 region is CASSFYSPGETQYF. The CDR3 DNA sequence: TGCGCCAGCAGTTTCTACTCGCCCGGGGAGACCCAGTACTTC.

V is TRBV6-1 and J is TRBJ1-5, with D possibly matching TRBD1 (6 bases). In germline, CDR1 is MNHNS, CDR2 SASEGT. This CDR3 region has 13 residues. Deletions cut 5 bases from V and 8 bases from J, with 13 bases between. DNA of the CDR3: TGTGCCAGCAGTAGGGGGGTTGTGGAGCCCCAGCATTTT. Translated: CASSRGVVEPQHF.

The genes are TRBV11-2 and TRBJ1-1; 10 bases agree with TRBD1. The CDR3 has 15 residues. With V trimmed by 5 bases and J by 0 bases, 3 bases remained unmatched. Per germline, CDR1 SGHAT and CDR2 FQNNGV. In nucleotides, the CDR3 is TGTGCCAGCAGCCGACAGGGGGCATTGAACACTGAAGCTTTCTTT. It specifies CASSRQGALNTEAFF.

This chain uses TRBV20-1 with TRBJ1-2, with D uncertain. V lost 3 bases and J 3 bases, leaving 5 bases between the germline ends. Germline assignment: CDR1 DFQATT and CDR2 SNEGSKA (reference sequence). There are 11 residues in the CDR3. CDR3: CSARPDYGYTF. For the CDR3, the DNA is TGCAGTGCTAGGCCAGACTATGGCTACACCTTC.

This chain joins TRBV18 and TRBJ2-3, with a tentative D call TRBD2 (6 bases). With 0 bases removed from V and 1 base from J, the gap between germline ends came to 11 bases. CDR1 and CDR2 from the germline V gene are KGHSH and LQKENI. CDR3 length equals 16 residues. The CDR3 DNA reads TGTGCCAGCTCACCACCGGGCGGGATGGGCACAGATACGCAGTATTTT. Its protein is CASSPPGGMGTDTQYF.

The chain links TRBV2 to TRBJ2-5; no definite D call. Looked up from germline, CDR1 is SNHLY and CDR2 is FYNNEI. With 4 bases removed from V and 5 bases from J, the gap between germline ends came to 8 bases. The CDR3 consists of 12 residues. The CDR3 DNA follows: TGTGCCAGCAGTGTACAGCAGGAGACCCAGTACTTC. Its protein product is CASSVQQETQYF.

This chain uses TRBV27 with TRBJ2-5; D remains unclear. This CDR3 is 13 amino acids long. Germline V CDR1 and CDR2: MNHEY, SMNVEV (reference sequence). V dropped 0 bases and J dropped 2 bases, with 4 bases sitting between them. CDR3 sequence: CASSLSGQETQYF. The CDR3 DNA is TGTGCCAGCAGTTTATCCGGTCAAGAGACCCAGTACTTC.

J is TRBJ1-5 and V is TRBV4-2, with D perhaps TRBD1 (5 bases). V lost 1 base to trimming and J lost 6 bases, with 13 bases between them. The CDR3 has 15 residues. The germline V gene has CDR1 LGHNA and CDR2 YNFKEQ. CDR3 region: CASSQGFRAGQPQHF. The CDR3 DNA is TGTGCCAGCAGCCAAGGCTTCAGGGCGGGTCAGCCCCAGCATTTT.

The chain couples TRBV27 to TRBJ1-2, with D perhaps TRBD1 (6 bases). V was cut by 5 bases and J by 6 bases, with 10 bases left in between. From germline, CDR1 is MNHEY and CDR2 SMNVEV (reference sequence). The CDR3 is 12 residues long. The DNA of the CDR3 is TGTGCCAGCAGTACAGGGCAGAATGGCTACACCTTC. Translating gives CASSTGQNGYTF.

In its sample, this clone was seen a few times. The V and J genes are TRBV10-1 and TRBJ2-2, with D possibly being TRBD1 or TRBD2 (5 bases each). V lost 2 bases, J lost 4 bases, and 5 bases lay in between. The CDR3 length is 13 residues. Germline CDR1 reads WNHNN; CDR2 reads SYGVQD (reference sequence). CDR3 loop: CASSEGGTGELFF. CDR3 nucleotides: TGCGCCAGCAGTGAGGGGGGCACCGGGGAGCTGTTTTTT.

This chain uses TRBV21-1 with TRBJ1-4; the DNA was not compared with TRBD1, the D call given in the table. TRBV21-1 is a documented pseudogene. This CDR3 comprises 12 residues. The CDR3 DNA sequence: TGTGCCAGCAAAAACAGGGGAGAAAAACTGTTTTTT. It is translated as CASKNRGEKLFF.

V gene TRBV6-6 combines with J gene TRBJ1-4; D possibly corresponds to TRBD1 (6 bases). Germline CDR1 and CDR2: MNHNY and SVGAGI (reference sequence). The V and J ends lost 5 bases and 8 bases respectively, with 18 bases between them. The CDR3 is 15 amino acids. CDR3 in DNA: TGTGCCAGCAGTCCCGGGGGGCGGGGGAACGAAAAACTGTTTTTT. Translated, it gives CASSPGGRGNEKLFF.

The rearrangement uses TRBV4-3 and TRBJ2-1; D is ambiguous. CDR3 size: 13 residues. Germline V gene lookup returns CDR1 LGHNA and CDR2 YSLEER. V was shortened by 3 bases and J by 10 bases, with 13 bases between the two germline ends. Here the CDR3 DNA reads TGCGCCAGCAGCCACCAAGTTCTTCGGGAGCAGTTCTTC. It is translated as CASSHQVLREQFF.

The chain links TRBV19 to TRBJ2-7, with TRBD1 matching over 7 bases. This CDR3 is 12 amino acids long. V was clipped by 5 bases and J by 7 bases; unmatched bases: 5. Germline CDR1 is LNHDA and CDR2 is SQIVND (reference sequence). The CDR3 DNA follows: TGTGCCAGTAGTCAGACAGGGCGAGAGCAGTACTTC. Translation: CASSQTGREQYF.

The chain combines TRBV7-9 with TRBJ2-3; D not resolved. Germline V gives CDR1 SEHNR, CDR2 FQNEAQ (reference sequence). The CDR3 has 15 residues. With 4 bases removed from V and 3 bases from J, the gap between germline ends came to 14 bases. The CDR3 DNA is TGTGCCAGCAGCTCAAGACGATTGGGGACAGATACGCAGTATTTT. As protein: CASSSRRLGTDTQYF.

The CDR3 here is CASSQPPGQGGSSGNTIYF. The CDR3 coding sequence is TGCGCCAGCAGCCAACCCCCGGGACAGGGGGGGAGCTCTGGAAACACCATATATTTT. This rearrangement joins TRBV4-1 to TRBJ1-3; 11 nucleotides agree with TRBD1. The V gene's germline CDR1 is MGHRA and CDR2 YSYEKL. V was pared by 2 bases and J by 0 bases, with 9 bases of the junction left unmatched. The CDR3 is made up of 19 amino acids.

This chain uses TRBV18 with TRBJ2-1; D unresolved. The V end was cut by 4 bases, the J end by 2 bases, with 15 bases between. The CDR3 sequence is 16 residues long. Germline V gives CDR1 KGHSH, CDR2 LQKENI. The CDR3 spells CASSLQTPFTYNEQFF. The CDR3 DNA reads as TGTGCCAGCTCACTACAGACCCCCTTTACCTACAATGAGCAGTTCTTC. The variable domain in full, with the rest retrieved from reference TRBV18 and TRBJ2-1, is NAGVMQNPRHLVRRRGQEARLRCSPMKGHSHVYWYRQLPEEGLKFMVYLQKENIIDESGMPKERFSAEFPKEGPSILRIQQVVRGDSAAYFCASSLQTPFTYNEQFFGPGTRLTVL.

The chain has TRBV30 and TRBJ2-4; 9 nucleotides agree with TRBD1. V lost 2 bases to trimming and J lost 8 bases; unmatched junction nucleotides: 7. The germline V gene has CDR1 GTSNPN and CDR2 SVGIG (reference sequence). This CDR3 is built from 14 residues. CDR3 coding DNA: TGTGCCTGGAGTCCCGGGACAGGGATATACATTCAGTACTTC. It is translated as CAWSPGTGIYIQYF.

The CDR3: CASGNTDTQYF. CDR3 sequence (DNA): TGTGCCAGCGGGAACACAGATACGCAGTATTTT. The V gene is TRBV2, the J gene TRBJ2-3; D is unclear. CDR3 length: 11 amino acids. Germline CDR1 is SNHLY and CDR2 is FYNNEI. The germline V and J ends were trimmed by 8 bases and 2 bases, with 5 bases remaining between them.

The V call is TRBV7-2, the J call TRBJ1-1; tentative D call: TRBD1 (5 bases). The CDR3 totals 14 residues. Germline CDR1 is SGHTA and CDR2 is FQGNSA. V shed 2 bases and J shed 2 bases, with 9 bases lying between them. CDR3 nucleotide sequence: TGTGCCAGCAGCTTAAGGGGTGCTAACACTGAAGCTTTCTTT. Its protein product is CASSLRGANTEAFF.

The genes are TRBV5-1 and TRBJ1-1, with 9 bases fitting TRBD1. This CDR3 region has 14 residues. The V segment lost 4 bases and the J segment 4 bases; nucleotides outside the gene matches: 5. Germline V lookup: CDR1 SGHRS, CDR2 YFSETQ. The CDR3 sequence: CASSVQGAATEAFF. The DNA for the CDR3 is TGCGCCAGCAGCGTACAGGGGGCTGCCACTGAAGCTTTCTTT.

This sequence joins TRBV30 and TRBJ2-6; D not certain. Trimming pared 4 bases from V and 1 base from J, leaving 11 bases between. Germline V gives CDR1 GTSNPN, CDR2 SVGIG (reference sequence). The CDR3 runs to 15 residues. The CDR3: CAWNPKGSGANVLTF. CDR3 nucleotides: TGTGCCTGGAACCCCAAGGGATCTGGGGCCAACGTCCTGACTTTC.

The chain's CDR3 is CASSADWKREQFF. CDR3 nucleotides: TGTGCCAGCAGCGCGGACTGGAAGAGGGAGCAGTTCTTC. The chain has TRBV9 and TRBJ2-1, with a tentative D call TRBD2 (5 bases). The CDR3 has 13 amino acids. Trimming removed 3 bases at V and 10 bases at J, with 14 bases between. Germline assignment: CDR1 SGDLS and CDR2 YYNGEE.

The rearrangement joins TRBV12-1 to TRBJ1-1; TRBD1 is taken as the D call from the table, unchecked against the DNA. TRBV12-1 is a known pseudogene. The CDR3 consists of 17 residues. The CDR3 nucleotides are TGTGCCAGCAGCTTGGGGACAGGAGGCGGCATGAACACTGAAGCTTTCTTT. Amino acid sequence: CASSLGTGGGMNTEAFF.

The chain is built from TRBV7-6 and TRBJ2-7; TRBD1 or TRBD2 may be the D gene (5 bases each). Germline V gene sequence: CDR1 SGHVS, CDR2 FNYEAQ. Trimming took off 6 bases at V and 3 bases at J, with 12 bases between the two ends. This CDR3 is 13 amino acids long. CDR3 DNA: TGTGCCAGCAGTAAAGGGACGGACTACGAGCAGTACTTC. Residues: CASSKGTDYEQYF.

V and J are TRBV5-6 and TRBJ2-1; TRBD2 matches at 11 bases. Germline V gene data show CDR1 as SGHDT and CDR2 as YYEEEE. J gave up 7 bases and V 3 bases, and 6 bases lay outside the gene matches. This CDR3 comprises 15 residues. Written as DNA, the CDR3 is TGTGCCAGCAGCTCCGTGACTAGCGGGGAGAATGAGCAGTTCTTC. This translates into CASSSVTSGENEQFF.

V gene TRBV9 combines with J gene TRBJ2-1; the match to TRBD2 covers 7 bases. The CDR3 totals 15 residues. V lost 0 bases to trimming and J lost 5 bases; unmatched junction nucleotides: 5. Germline CDR1 reads SGDLS; CDR2 reads YYNGEE. The DNA for the CDR3 is TGTGCCAGCAGCGTAGTTTCCGGGGGGAACAATGAGCAGTTCTTC. This codes for CASSVVSGGNNEQFF. Full variable domain (missing parts from reference TRBV9 and TRBJ2-1): DSGVTQTPKHLITATGQRVTLRCSPRSGDLSVYWYQQSLDQGLQFLIQYYNGEERAKGNILERFSAQQFPDLHSELNLSSLELGDSALYFCASSVVSGGNNEQFFGPGTRLTVL.

The gene calls are TRBV6-5 and TRBJ2-7; TRBD1 matches 11 bases. The germline V gene encodes CDR1 MNHEY and CDR2 SVGAGI. The V gene end was trimmed by 2 bases and the J gene end by 0 bases; junction bases not matched to a gene: 3. The CDR3 loop spans 16 amino acids. This chain's CDR3 is CASSYGTGGSSYEQYF. CDR3 DNA: TGTGCCAGCAGTTACGGGACAGGGGGTTCCTCCTACGAGCAGTACTTC.